The text below deals with one T cell receptor (beta chain). Its antigen is currently not known. It has no much larger one-base neighbor in the sample; base qualities were not kept. Library prep was done by the immunoSEQ multiplex PCR assay. For the multiplex PCR, a mixture combining 60 forward primers for TCR Vbeta segments and 13 reverse primers for TCR Jbeta segments was used. A multiplex PCR assay on genomic DNA amplified the CDR3 region of rearranged TCR beta genes. On the Illumina HiSeq System, the amplified TCR beta libraries were sequenced as 87-base-pair reads. The study's processing was this. In a later analysis, approximately 74 million unique TCR beta chains were counted across the 500 to 850 repertoires, and around 10 million of these chains were shared by at least two donors. A nearest-neighbor algorithm error-corrected the raw reads and collapsed the reads into unique sequences, merging closely related sequences to remove PCR and sequencing errors. To assign V, D and J gene segments, CDR3 sequences were aligned to IMGT reference sequences. For a sequence to be retained, a match of at least six nucleotides to both a V gene segment and a J gene segment was required. A rearrangement was called productive if the CDR3 had no stop codons and remained in frame with V and J, and every other rearrangement was called non-productive. CDR3 was defined according to IMGT convention as the region running from the second conserved V-encoded cysteine to the conserved J-encoded phenylalanine. The earlier analysis of about 620 of the donors excluded sequences that lacked an unambiguous match to a single V gene segment. In an earlier analysis of almost 600 of the donors, a V segment was called functional when productive rearrangements were above 56.7%, and segregating when the standard deviation between donors exceeded 5%. To diagnose cytomegalovirus status from the catalog of TCR beta chain sequences, a statistical classification framework was built. In a later analysis, TCR nucleotide sequences were compared against IMGT/GENE-DB human TR gene sequences so that V and J genes could be assigned. In a later analysis, CDR3 sequences and most-parsimonious VDJ recombination scenarios were assigned using the TCRdist pipeline. In a later analysis, every TCR beta chain was defined by the combination of its CDR3 amino acid sequence and its V-gene family, and reads without a unique V-gene family were dropped. In a later analysis, 450 to 600 highly shared, low-generation-probability nucleotide sequences were removed to address suspected cross-contamination and a sequencing artifact. For each public chain, a later analysis derived a clonal expansion index from normalized ranks of inferred template counts within each repertoire. In a later analysis, generation probabilities were computed with a VDJ recombination model fitted to out-of-frame rearrangements, and the resulting probabilities were checked against IGoR. Hypergeometric tests were used in a later analysis to score TCR-TCR, TCR-HLA and TCR-CMV co-occurrence, with a repertoire-size bias correction applied to the TCR pairs. In a later analysis, false discovery rates were estimated by permuting HLA or CMV assignments 20 times. A later analysis grouped co-occurring TCRs with DBSCAN, adding TCRdist sequence similarity when clustering within HLA-allele-positive subsets. Repertoires with fewer than 30,000 or more than 120,000 public chains were left out of co-occurrence clustering, as were about 5 repertoires with anomalous nucleotide sharing. In TCRdb, the immuneACCESS table is reduced to in-frame sequences with V and J assigned. These tables do not hold every clone; where another copy was compared, an unresolved V gene accounts for under half, and the others remain unexplained. V, J and clone size derive from that table, while D and trimming were established from the DNA sequence. For this sample the table gives 100,000 to 130,000 clones, of which approximately 73% were detected only once. Roughly 8% of the sample comes from the top ten.

In total, roughly 670 healthy bone marrow donors made up the cohort. All cohort members were sampled while nominally healthy, although unrecorded immune exposures were likely present. The donor was CMV seronegative and belonged to the group of under 400 seronegative cohort members. Each donor provided a peripheral blood sample, and peripheral blood mononuclear cells were used for TCR beta sequencing. The Qiagen DNeasy Blood Extraction Kit was used to extract genomic DNA from the blood cell samples. The sample comes from a study of cytomegalovirus exposure and HLA in healthy donors (dated 2017 in TCRdb). Regarding the study in general: According to an earlier analysis of a few hundred of the donors, about 180 million T cells yielded 117 million unique TCR beta sequences and approximately 300 Gb of sequence data. An early release covering more than 500 HLA-typed donors comprised around 300 gigabases of sequencing data and 85 million to 100 million unique TCR sequences. Of the 350 to 450 genotyped donors, less than 90% were placed in the genetic ancestry cluster associated with self-reported Caucasian donors. The study aimed to test whether signatures of past pathogen exposure could be identified by cataloging public T cell receptors. The study used immunosequencing to profile the T cell repertoires of 666 subjects and linked those repertoires to cytomegalovirus serostatus. Besides the first cohort of more than 650 subjects, a separate validation cohort made up of roughly 130 different subjects was used. High-throughput TCR immunosequencing, statistical association of individual TCRs with disease status, and machine learning were combined to predict cytomegalovirus infection status. A later analysis re-examined previously published TCR beta repertoires from just over 650 donors and added high-resolution HLA genotyping to investigate patterns of TCR occurrence. The later analysis used no new phenotypic data to find candidate immune exposures, relying instead on TCR beta sequences and their occurrence across donors. An earlier analysis of approximately 500 of the donors applied high-throughput TCR beta sequencing to assess whether each TCR beta V gene segment acted as functional or pseudogenic. Donor age, sex, ethnicity and CMV serostatus were collected together with the repertoire data. In a later genetic analysis, genome-wide SNP genotypes for about three fifths of the roughly 670 donors were used, and that subset was treated as a discovery cohort. Every repertoire in the discovery cohort had been generated on one and the same sequencing platform. HLA typing included class I and class II loci at four-digit resolution. Typing coverage differed by locus: A, B, C, DRB1 and DQB1 were typed in roughly 629-640 donors, DQA1 in approximately 520, DPA1 in around 580, and DPB1 in around 490. Five DR-DQ haplotypes were handled as single units for association and clustering, since linkage in the cohort was strong. On average, roughly 200,000 unique TCR beta nucleotide sequences were sequenced per donor among a few hundred genotyped donors of the cohort, with roughly 18% of those sequences being non-productive.

Taken from the germline V gene (reference sequence), the CDR1 and CDR2 loops are SGHKS and YYEKEE. The CDR3 sequence holds 16 residues, the cysteine and phenylalanine included. Only the CDR3 region is kept as DNA, spanning 48 bases read in frame from base 1. V is cut by 0 bases and J by 2 bases, and the space between the germline ends is 9 bases. What the work shows at the level of the full study, not this receptor alone: For the cohort, immune exposure information was limited to CMV serostatus. Strong co-occurrence of HLA alleles, especially DR and DQ, made assigning TCR associations to individual alleles difficult. In a later analysis, most CMV-associated TCR beta chains were found to appear HLA-restricted, with HLA associations seemingly driven largely by CMV exposure. Only TCR beta chains were sequenced in this cohort, and the absence of alpha or paired-chain data limited detectable features. The classifier was reported to diagnose cytomegalovirus status with high specificity and sensitivity in both the original cohort and the validation cohort. A further reported finding was that TCR beta sequences accurately predicted the HLA-A and HLA-B alleles for most subjects in the first cohort. Because HLA typing was missing for some donors at each locus, association tests included only the typed subset. A later analysis found that HLA-associated TCR beta chains were more clonally expanded and had lower generation probabilities than equally common non-associated chains. A later analysis reported that several top co-occurrence clusters appeared linked to parvovirus B19, influenza, CMV and Epstein-Barr virus. Roughly uniform sequencing depth across donors was assumed in presence/absence analyses, although this assumption may not hold. According to a later genetic analysis, donors in an Asian-associated ancestry cluster had fewer N-insertions in productive TCRs than the roughly 700-donor mean. Because the 87-base-pair reads could not distinguish some IMGT-functional V segments, including TRBV6-2 and TRBV6-3, those segments were excluded. A later analysis found that TCR association rates varied across HLA loci, with DRB1 alleles showing the most associated TCRs and HLA-C alleles the fewest. Most TCR sequences were seen in very few donors, while some public TCRs were found in many individuals. The study gave a list of under 200 TCR beta chains associated with cytomegalovirus. The authors suggested that the approach could potentially be extended to other disease states and immunological phenotypes. An earlier analysis of some 560 of the donors showed that most TCR beta V segments appeared in productive rearrangements either about 87% or about 30% of the time, which broadly matched IMGT annotations. A few of the identified cytomegalovirus-associated TCR beta chains were confirmed in vitro to be specific for cytomegalovirus antigens. Specific HLA alleles were associated with some 15,000 TCR beta sequences at a false discovery rate of 0.05 in a later analysis. The earlier analysis of approximately 540 of the donors excluded some 15 rarely observed V segments, including chromosome 9 orphons, because counts were too low. In a later genetic analysis, a missense DCLRE1C variant was associated with V-gene and J-gene trimming of TCR beta chains, and the association was replicated in an independent cohort. A cluster of highly shared sequence variants was judged likely to be a technical artifact of the sequencing pipeline. Linkage disequilibrium might explain the correlated functional status among segregating V segments, but an unknown experimental factor could not be excluded.

What was sequenced was PBMCs. The sequence links TRBV5-5 to TRBJ2-6, with TRBD1 tentatively as D gene (5 bases match). This sequence was found in a man younger than 45 in good health and CMV-seronegative. This receptor carries the CDR3 CASSLEVGAGANVLTF. The nucleotide sequence is given as TGTGCCAGCAGCTTGGAAGTAGGGGCTGGGGCCAACGTCCTGACTTTC.